This T cell receptor beta chain was sequenced in a study of blood T cell repertoires in COVID-19. This CDR3 region has 11 residues. Between the trimmed V and J ends, which lost 6 bases and 7 bases, there was a span of 9 bases. Original processing notes: How many nucleated cells were present was estimated from reference gene primer amplification. Libraries were prepared by immunoSEQ multiplex PCR; TCRdb keeps only in-frame clonotypes and omits some of them. Clonal size and the V and J genes are those of that table, whereas D and trimming came from the DNA. The top ten hold over 8.5% of the sample, which has about 270,000 clones, 83% seen once.

This chain joins TRBV12-3 or TRBV12-4 and TRBJ1-2; D not resolved. Specimen: peripheral blood. The receptor comes from a woman between 50 and 59 years old who had recovered from COVID-19. The CDR3 region has the DNA TGTGCCAGCAGGGGTGGCGGTGGCTACACCTTC. As protein: CASRGGGGYTF.